The clone carrying this T cell receptor beta chain was picked up many times. The antigen is undetermined. The sample originates from a study of CD8 T cells in ankylosing spondylitis. The authors made TCR beta libraries by quantitative 5'-RACE with molecular barcodes. TCRdb redid the calling of the 5' RACE reads with MiXCR, one entry per CDR3 protein. The data contain just under 95,000 distinct CDR3 sequences, about 8.1% of them singletons. V shed 1 base, J shed 0 bases, and the junction held 8 bases outside the gene matches. This CDR3 region has 19 residues. Germline CDR1 reads SGHAT; CDR2 reads FQNNGV. Regarding the study as a whole: There was a TCR beta motif, made of fewer than 10 highly homologous variants, that appeared characteristic of ankylosing spondylitis blood.

The sequence was collected from a male donor with ankylosing spondylitis or in good health (not recorded which). The rearrangement uses TRBV11-2 and TRBJ2-3, with 12 bases that match TRBD2. Sequenced sample: blood, either unsorted or a sorted T cell fraction (not recorded which). The chain's CDR3 is CASSLGRSGLAGSTDTQYF. The CDR3 DNA reads as TGTGCCAGCAGCTTAGGTCGCAGCGGACTAGCGGGAAGCACAGATACGCAGTATTTT.